This T cell receptor (beta chain) is drawn from a study of cytomegalovirus exposure and HLA in healthy donors (dated by TCRdb to about 2017). Regarding the research as a whole: According to an earlier analysis of a few hundred of the donors, roughly 180 million T cells yielded roughly 100 million unique TCR beta sequences and about 300 Gb of sequence data. An early release that covered about 600 HLA-typed donors contained approximately 300 gigabases of sequencing data and some 87 million unique TCR sequences. Of the roughly 400 genotyped donors, roughly 80% fell in the genetic ancestry cluster associated with self-reported Caucasian donors. The study was designed to test whether signatures of past pathogen exposure could be identified by cataloging public T cell receptors. Using immunosequencing, the study profiled T cell repertoires from around 670 subjects and related those repertoires to cytomegalovirus serostatus. In addition to the first cohort of 666 subjects, a separate validation cohort of 130 or so different subjects was used. To predict cytomegalovirus infection status, the study brought together high-throughput TCR immunosequencing, statistical association of individual TCRs with disease status, and machine learning. A later analysis re-analyzed previously published TCR beta repertoires from roughly 630 donors and added high-resolution HLA genotyping to study TCR occurrence patterns. Rather than drawing on any new phenotypic data, the later analysis identified candidate immune exposures from TCR beta sequences and the way those sequences occurred across donors. An earlier analysis of around 580 of the donors used high-throughput TCR beta sequencing to judge whether each TCR beta V gene segment behaved as functional or pseudogenic. Donor age, sex, ethnicity and CMV serostatus were collected together with the repertoire data. In a later genetic analysis, genome-wide SNP genotypes for about 65% of the roughly 670 donors were used, and that subset was treated as a discovery cohort. All discovery cohort repertoires had been generated on a single sequencing platform. HLA typing covered class I and class II loci at four-digit resolution. Typing coverage differed by locus: A, B, C, DRB1 and DQB1 were typed in roughly 629-630 donors, DQA1 in about 510, DPA1 in 606, and DPB1 in 472. Because of strong linkage in the cohort, roughly five DR-DQ haplotypes were treated as single units for association and clustering. Among 300 to 500 genotyped donors of the cohort, an average of approximately 200,000 unique TCR beta nucleotide sequences was sequenced per donor, of which 15% to 20% were non-productive. Here is what the overall study found, with its caveats: Roughly uniform sequencing depth across donors was assumed in presence/absence analyses, although this assumption may not hold. In a later analysis, HLA-associated TCR beta chains showed more clonal expansion and lower generation probabilities than non-associated chains that were equally common. A later genetic analysis reported fewer N-insertions in productive TCRs among donors in an Asian-associated ancestry cluster than the roughly 700-donor mean. An association between a missense DCLRE1C variant and V-gene and J-gene trimming of TCR beta chains was found in a later genetic analysis and replicated in an independent cohort. In a later analysis, several top co-occurrence clusters were reported to appear linked to parvovirus B19, influenza, CMV and Epstein-Barr virus. Because counts were too low, approximately 18 rarely observed V segments, including chromosome 9 orphons, were excluded from the earlier analysis of around 640 of the donors. Linkage disequilibrium might explain the correlated functional status among segregating V segments, but an unknown experimental factor could not be ruled out. In an earlier analysis of 500 to 650 of the donors, most TCR beta V segments appeared in productive rearrangements about 87% or about 30% of the time, broadly matching IMGT annotations. A further reported finding was that TCR beta sequences accurately predicted the HLA-A and HLA-B alleles for most subjects in the first cohort. When HLA alleles, especially DR and DQ, strongly co-occurred, attributing TCR associations to individual alleles was difficult. Immune exposure information for the cohort was limited to CMV serostatus. Some IMGT-functional V segments, including TRBV6-2 and TRBV6-3, could not be distinguished by the 87-base-pair reads and were therefore excluded. In a later analysis, most CMV-associated TCR beta chains were found to appear HLA-restricted, with HLA associations seemingly driven largely by CMV exposure. In both the original and validation cohorts, the classifier was reported to diagnose cytomegalovirus status with high specificity and sensitivity. Most TCR sequences were seen in very few donors, while some public TCRs were found in many individuals. In vitro tests confirmed that a few of the cytomegalovirus-associated TCR beta chains recognize cytomegalovirus antigens. According to a later analysis, TCR association rates differed among HLA loci, with DRB1 alleles showing the most associated TCRs and HLA-C alleles showing the fewest. The study gave a list of some 150 TCR beta chains associated with cytomegalovirus. This cohort had only TCR beta chains sequenced, and the lack of alpha or paired-chain data limited which features could be detected. Because HLA typing was unavailable for some donors at each locus, only the typed subset was used in association tests. The authors suggested that the approach could potentially be extended to other disease states and immunological phenotypes. In a later analysis, over 15,000 TCR beta sequences were associated with specific HLA alleles at a false discovery rate of 0.05. A cluster of highly shared sequence variants was judged likely to be a technical artifact of the sequencing pipeline.

The cohort comprised hundreds of healthy bone marrow donors. All cohort members were sampled while nominally healthy, although unrecorded immune exposures were likely present. The donor was CMV seronegative and belonged to the group of under 400 seronegative cohort members. A peripheral blood sample was provided by each donor, and peripheral blood mononuclear cells were used for TCR beta sequencing. The Qiagen DNeasy Blood Extraction Kit was used to extract genomic DNA from the blood cell samples. V sheds 8 bases and J sheds 7 bases, leaving 20 bases between their ends. Counted from cysteine to phenylalanine, this CDR3 has 13 amino acids. Only the CDR3 part of the read is kept: 39 bases, read in frame from the first base. According to the germline V gene, CDR1 reads SQVTM and CDR2 reads ANQGSEA. Only a few counts were recorded for this clone. It lacks a known antigen. One base away there is no much larger clone; base qualities are not given.

The method was the immunoSEQ multiplex PCR assay. For the multiplex PCR, a mixture combining 60 forward primers for TCR Vbeta segments and 13 reverse primers for TCR Jbeta segments was used. The CDR3 region of rearranged TCR beta genes was amplified from genomic DNA by a multiplex PCR assay. The Illumina HiSeq System was used to sequence the amplified TCR beta libraries as 87-base-pair reads. Regarding the original processing steps: A later analysis tallied roughly 76 million unique TCR beta chains across the roughly 610 repertoires, and about 12 million of those chains were shared by two or more donors. Raw reads were error-corrected and collapsed into unique sequences by a nearest-neighbor algorithm in which closely related sequences were merged to remove PCR and sequencing errors. V, D and J gene segments were assigned by aligning CDR3 sequences to IMGT reference sequences. For a sequence to be retained, at least a six-nucleotide match to both a V gene segment and a J gene segment was required. Rearrangements were classified as productive when the CDR3 lacked stop codons and remained in frame with V and J, and all other rearrangements were classified as non-productive. CDR3 was defined by IMGT convention, running from the second conserved V-encoded cysteine to the conserved J-encoded phenylalanine. The earlier analysis of fewer than 700 of the donors excluded sequences that lacked an unambiguous match to a single V gene segment. An earlier analysis of 587 of the donors classified V segments as functional when productive rearrangements were above 56.7% and as segregating when the standard deviation between donors was above 5%. A statistical classification framework was built to diagnose cytomegalovirus status from the catalog of TCR beta chain sequences. In a later analysis, V and J genes were assigned by comparing TCR nucleotide sequences against IMGT/GENE-DB human TR gene sequences. Using the TCRdist pipeline, a later analysis assigned CDR3 sequences along with most-parsimonious VDJ recombination scenarios. A later analysis defined each TCR beta chain by its CDR3 amino acid sequence plus V-gene family, and excluded reads lacking a unique V-gene family. To address suspected cross-contamination and a sequencing artifact, a later analysis removed around 590 highly shared, low-generation-probability nucleotide sequences. In a later analysis, a clonal expansion index for each public chain was calculated from normalized within-repertoire ranks of inferred template counts. In a later analysis, generation probabilities were computed with a VDJ recombination model fitted to out-of-frame rearrangements, and the resulting probabilities were checked against IGoR. In a later analysis, TCR-TCR, TCR-HLA and TCR-CMV co-occurrence was scored with hypergeometric tests, and a repertoire-size bias correction was applied to TCR pairs. A later analysis estimated false discovery rates by permuting HLA or CMV assignments 20 times. In a later analysis, co-occurring TCRs were grouped with DBSCAN, and TCRdist sequence similarity was added when clustering was performed within HLA-allele-positive subsets. Repertoires with fewer than 30,000 or more than 120,000 public chains, plus five repertoires with anomalous nucleotide sharing, were excluded from co-occurrence clustering. The table was pulled from immuneACCESS by TCRdb, which kept in-frame rearrangements only. Such tables lose some clones; where checked, under half of the loss comes from unresolved V genes, and the rest has no known cause. V, J and clone size were drawn from that table, and D and trimming were deduced from the DNA. The sample has under 150,000 clones on record, roughly 65% of them singletons. The ten largest clonotypes hold about 4.1% of the sample.

The sequence was collected from a man in his sixties in good health and CMV-seronegative. The chain employs TRBV29-1 and TRBJ1-2; the D gene assignment is ambiguous. The sequenced sample was PBMCs. The DNA sequence is as follows: TGCAGCACAAAGACGGGAGGAGCGGGTGGCTACACCTTC. Its protein is CSTKTGGAGGYTF.